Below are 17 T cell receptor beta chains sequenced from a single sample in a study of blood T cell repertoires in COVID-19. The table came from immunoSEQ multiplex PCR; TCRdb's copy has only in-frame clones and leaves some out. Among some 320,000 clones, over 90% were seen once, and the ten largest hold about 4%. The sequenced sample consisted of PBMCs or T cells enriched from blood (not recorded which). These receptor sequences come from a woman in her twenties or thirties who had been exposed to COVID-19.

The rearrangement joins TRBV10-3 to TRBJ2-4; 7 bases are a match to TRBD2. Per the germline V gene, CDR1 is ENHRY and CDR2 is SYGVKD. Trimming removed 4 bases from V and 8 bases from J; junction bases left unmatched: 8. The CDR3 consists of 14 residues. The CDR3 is CAISASAGPDIQYF. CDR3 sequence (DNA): TGTGCCATCAGTGCGTCAGCGGGGCCCGACATTCAGTACTTC.

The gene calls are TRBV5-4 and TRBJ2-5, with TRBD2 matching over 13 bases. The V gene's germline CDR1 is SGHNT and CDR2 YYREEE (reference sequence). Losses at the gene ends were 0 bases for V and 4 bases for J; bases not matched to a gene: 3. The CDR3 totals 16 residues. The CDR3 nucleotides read TGTGCCAGCAGCTTGGGGACTAGCGGGGGTGGAGAGACCCAGTACTTC. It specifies CASSLGTSGGGETQYF.

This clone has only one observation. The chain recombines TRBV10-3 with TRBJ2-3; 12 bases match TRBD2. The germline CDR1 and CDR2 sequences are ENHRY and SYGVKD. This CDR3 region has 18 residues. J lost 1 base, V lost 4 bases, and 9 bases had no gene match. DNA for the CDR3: TGTGCCATCAGTGGCCCTACTAGCGGGGGGATGCGCACAGATACGCAGTATTTT. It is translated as CAISGPTSGGMRTDTQYF.

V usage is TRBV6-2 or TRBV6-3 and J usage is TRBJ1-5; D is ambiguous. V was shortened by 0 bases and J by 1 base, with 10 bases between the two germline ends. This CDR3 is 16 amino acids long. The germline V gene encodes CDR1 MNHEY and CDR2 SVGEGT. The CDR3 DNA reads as TGTGCCAGCAGTTACTCCCGAGCGGAGAGCAATCAGCCCCAGCATTTT. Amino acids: CASSYSRAESNQPQHF.

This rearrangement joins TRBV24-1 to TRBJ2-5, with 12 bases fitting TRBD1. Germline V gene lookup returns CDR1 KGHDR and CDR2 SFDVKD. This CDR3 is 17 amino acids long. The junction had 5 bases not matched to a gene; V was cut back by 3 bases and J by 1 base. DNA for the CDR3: TGTGCCACCAGTGATGGGAAGGGACAGGGGGCCCAAGAGACCCAGTACTTC. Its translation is CATSDGKGQGAQETQYF.

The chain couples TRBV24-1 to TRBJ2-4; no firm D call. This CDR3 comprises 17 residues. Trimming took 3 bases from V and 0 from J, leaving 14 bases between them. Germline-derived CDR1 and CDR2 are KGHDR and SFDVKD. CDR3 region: CATSDEVQLVAKNIQYF. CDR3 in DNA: TGTGCCACCAGTGATGAAGTACAGCTTGTAGCCAAAAACATTCAGTACTTC.

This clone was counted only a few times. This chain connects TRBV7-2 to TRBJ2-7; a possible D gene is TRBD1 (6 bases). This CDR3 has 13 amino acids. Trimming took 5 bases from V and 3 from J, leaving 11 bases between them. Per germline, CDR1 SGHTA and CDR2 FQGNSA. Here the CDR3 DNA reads TGTGCCAGCAGCACCGGACAGAACTACGAGCAGTACTTC. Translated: CASSTGQNYEQYF.

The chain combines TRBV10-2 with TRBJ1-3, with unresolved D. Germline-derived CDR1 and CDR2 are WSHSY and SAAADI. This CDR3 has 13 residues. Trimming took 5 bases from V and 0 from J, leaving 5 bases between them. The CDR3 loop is CASSINSGNTIYF. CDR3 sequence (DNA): TGCGCCAGCAGTATAAACTCTGGAAACACCATATATTTT.

As DNA, the CDR3 is TGTGCCAGCAGCTTTAAGGGGGCAAGGGCCGGGGAGCTGTTTTTT. It translates to CASSFKGARAGELFF. The chain employs TRBV7-6 and TRBJ2-2, with 7 bases aligning to TRBD1. Germline V gene sequence: CDR1 SGHVS, CDR2 FNYEAQ. V gave up 3 bases and J gave up 6 bases; unmatched junction bases: 7. CDR3 length: 15 amino acids. The variable domain in full, with the rest retrieved from reference TRBV7-6 and TRBJ2-2, is GAGVSQSPRYKVTKRGQDVALRCDPISGHVSLYWYRQALGQGPEFLTYFNYEAQQDKSGLPNDRFSAERPEGSISTLTIQRTEQRDSAMYRCASSFKGARAGELFFGEGSRLTVL.

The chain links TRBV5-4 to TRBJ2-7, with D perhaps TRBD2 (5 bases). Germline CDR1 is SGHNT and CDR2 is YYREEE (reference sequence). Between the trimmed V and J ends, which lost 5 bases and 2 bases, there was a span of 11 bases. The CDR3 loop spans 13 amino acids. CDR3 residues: CASRRAPTYEQYF. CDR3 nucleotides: TGTGCCAGCAGGCGGGCCCCGACCTACGAGCAGTACTTC.

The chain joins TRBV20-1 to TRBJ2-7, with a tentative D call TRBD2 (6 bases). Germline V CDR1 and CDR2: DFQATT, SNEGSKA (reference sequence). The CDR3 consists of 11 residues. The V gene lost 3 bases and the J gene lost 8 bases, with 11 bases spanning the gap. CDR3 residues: CSASGRGKQYF. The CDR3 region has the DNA TGCAGTGCTAGTGGACGGGGGAAGCAGTACTTC.

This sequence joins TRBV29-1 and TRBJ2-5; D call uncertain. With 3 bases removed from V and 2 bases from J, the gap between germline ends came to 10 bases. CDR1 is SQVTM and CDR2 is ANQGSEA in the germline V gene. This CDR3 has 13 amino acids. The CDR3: CSVEGHRQETQYF. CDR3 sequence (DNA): TGCAGCGTTGAGGGCCACCGACAAGAGACCCAGTACTTC.

Here the CDR3 DNA reads TGTGCCAGCAGTTACCCGGACTGGAAGAGCTCCTACGAGCAGTACTTC. Protein sequence: CASSYPDWKSSYEQYF. This chain uses TRBV6-2 or TRBV6-3 with TRBJ2-7, with D perhaps matching TRBD2 (5 bases). Looked up from germline, CDR1 is MNHEY and CDR2 is SVGEGT. The germline V and J ends were trimmed by 2 bases and 0 bases, with 14 bases remaining between them. This CDR3 comprises 16 residues.

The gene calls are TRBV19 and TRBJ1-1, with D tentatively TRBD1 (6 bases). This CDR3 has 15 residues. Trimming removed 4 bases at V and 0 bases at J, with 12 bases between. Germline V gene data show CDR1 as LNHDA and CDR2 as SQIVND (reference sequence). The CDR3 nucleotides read TGTGCCAGTAGTACCCGGGACAAAATGAACACTGAAGCTTTCTTT. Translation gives CASSTRDKMNTEAFF. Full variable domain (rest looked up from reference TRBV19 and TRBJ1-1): DGGITQSPKYLFRKEGQNVTLSCEQNLNHDAMYWYRQDPGQGLRLIYYSQIVNDFQKGDIAEGYSVSREKKESFPLTVTSAQKNPTAFYLCASSTRDKMNTEAFFGQGTRLTVV.

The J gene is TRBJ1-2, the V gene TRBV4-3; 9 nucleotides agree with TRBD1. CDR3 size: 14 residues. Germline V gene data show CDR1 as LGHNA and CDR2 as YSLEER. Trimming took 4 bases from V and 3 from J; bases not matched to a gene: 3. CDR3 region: CASSRGDRDYGYTF. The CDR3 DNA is TGCGCCAGCAGCCGCGGGGACAGGGACTATGGCTACACCTTC.

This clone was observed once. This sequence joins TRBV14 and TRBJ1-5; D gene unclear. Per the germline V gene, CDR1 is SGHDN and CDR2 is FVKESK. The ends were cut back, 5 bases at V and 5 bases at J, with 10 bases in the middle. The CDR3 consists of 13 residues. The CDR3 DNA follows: TGTGCCAGCAGCTCCGGTCTATATCAGCCCCAGCATTTT. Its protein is CASSSGLYQPQHF.

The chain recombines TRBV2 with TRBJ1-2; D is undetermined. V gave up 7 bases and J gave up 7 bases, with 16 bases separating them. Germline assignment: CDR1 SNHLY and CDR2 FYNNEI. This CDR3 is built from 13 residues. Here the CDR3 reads CASTLGRVSGYTF. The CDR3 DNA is TGTGCCAGCACCTTGGGGAGGGTGAGTGGCTACACCTTC.